Each of the 21 T cell receptor beta chains below was sequenced from the same sample in a study of response to subunit inactivated influenza vaccine. TCRdb ran MiXCR on the RT-PCR reads and lists one entry per CDR3 protein. The table has about 180,000 distinct CDR3 sequences, about a tenth seen once. This specimen consisted of non-naive T cells sorted from PBMCs, obtained on the day of vaccination. The receptors here all came from a man aged 50 to 60 who received an inactivated influenza vaccine.

This clonotype was observed a few times. The chain joins TRBV9 to TRBJ2-3; possible D gene TRBD1, 5 bases. CDR3 length: 16 amino acids. The germline CDR1 and CDR2 sequences are SGDLS and YYNGEE. V was shortened by 2 bases and J by 2 bases, with 15 bases between the two germline ends. For the CDR3, the DNA is TGTGCCAGCAGCGTGGGTAGGGGCGGCGACACAGATACGCAGTATTTT. Translation: CASSVGRGGDTDTQYF.

This clonotype was picked up a small number of times. The chain uses TRBV20-1 and TRBJ1-5; a possible D gene is TRBD1 (5 bases). CDR1 DFQATT and CDR2 SNEGSKA come from the germline V gene (reference sequence). The CDR3 contains 15 residues. V gave up 3 bases and J gave up 1 base, with 13 bases separating them. Here the CDR3 DNA reads TGCAGTGCTAGTCTGAGGGGTCAGAGCAATCAGCCCCAGCATTTT. Residues: CSASLRGQSNQPQHF.

This clonotype was counted only a few times. This chain connects TRBV20-1 to TRBJ2-3, with 8 bases that match TRBD1. The CDR3 runs to 14 residues. The germline V gene has CDR1 DFQATT and CDR2 SNEGSKA (reference sequence). The V and J ends lost 6 bases and 8 bases, in that order; junction bases with no gene match: 13. CDR3 residues: CSAVRDRGQITQYF. The CDR3 region has the DNA TGCAGTGCCGTGAGAGACAGGGGTCAGATTACGCAGTATTTT.

The chain links TRBV10-3 to TRBJ2-1; 10 positions match TRBD2. J was trimmed by 6 bases and V by 0 bases; bases with no gene match: 5. In germline, CDR1 is ENHRY, CDR2 SYGVKD. The CDR3 runs to 16 residues. The CDR3 nucleotides are TGTGCCATCAGTGAGTCGACACTAGCGGGACTCAATGAGCAGTTCTTC. Amino acids: CAISESTLAGLNEQFF.

The chain has TRBV20-1 and TRBJ1-1; TRBD1 matches 10 bases. CDR3 size: 14 residues. Looked up from germline, CDR1 is DFQATT and CDR2 is SNEGSKA (reference sequence). V was pared by 2 bases and J by 4 bases, with 4 bases of the junction left unmatched. In nucleotides, the CDR3 is TGCAGTGCTAGACCGGGACAGGGGATCACTGAAGCTTTCTTT. Amino acid sequence: CSARPGQGITEAFF.

The sample holds a few counts of this clonotype. The genes are TRBV20-1 and TRBJ2-7, with D unresolved. Germline CDR1 DFQATT, CDR2 SNEGSKA (reference sequence). V was clipped by 0 bases and J by 1 base, with 4 bases between them. This CDR3 region has 12 residues. This CDR3 reads CSARDGSYEQYF. CDR3 in DNA: TGCAGTGCTAGAGACGGATCCTACGAGCAGTACTTC.

This clonotype was counted ten times or more. V gene TRBV6-4 combines with J gene TRBJ1-5; D is perhaps TRBD1 (5 bases). Germline lookup yields CDR1 MRHNA and CDR2 SNTAGT. The CDR3 has 9 residues. The germline V and J ends were trimmed by 6 bases and 15 bases, with 9 bases remaining between them. The CDR3 DNA reads TGTGCCAGCAGCGGGGGAAGGCATTTT. Its protein product is CASSGGRHF.

The rearrangement uses TRBV11-2 and TRBJ2-1; 7 positions match TRBD2. CDR3 length: 15 amino acids. Germline CDR1 reads SGHAT; CDR2 reads FQNNGV. Trimming at V came to 2 bases and at J to 6 bases, leaving 7 bases not matched to a gene. CDR3 region: CASSLQAGWGNEQFF. CDR3 DNA sequence: TGTGCCAGCAGCTTACAAGCGGGATGGGGCAATGAGCAGTTCTTC.

This clonotype has ten or more counts. The chain employs TRBV5-6 and TRBJ2-3; D uncertain. The ends were cut back, 4 bases at V and 6 bases at J, with 9 bases in the middle. This CDR3 contains 12 residues. Germline CDR1 is SGHDT and CDR2 is YYEEEE. CDR3: CASSPNEDTQYF. CDR3 coding DNA: TGTGCCAGCAGCCCGAACGAGGATACGCAGTATTTT.

The rearrangement links TRBV6-1 to TRBJ1-4; no definite D call. Trimming shortened V by 10 bases and J by 5 bases, and 14 bases separated the two germline ends. This CDR3 region has 13 residues. Germline CDR1 and CDR2: MNHNS and SASEGT. The CDR3 DNA reads as TGTGCCACCGCAGAGTACCTAAATGAAAAACTGTTTTTT. Translation gives CATAEYLNEKLFF.

This chain uses TRBV7-3 with TRBJ1-2; perhaps TRBD1 as D (5 bases). CDR1 and CDR2 (germline): SGHTA, FQGTGA. The CDR3 runs 13 residues. Trimming pared 5 bases from V and 3 bases from J, leaving 10 bases between. The CDR3 loop is CASSPGGDYGYTF. The CDR3 coding sequence is TGTGCCAGCAGCCCCGGGGGGGACTATGGCTACACCTTC.

This clonotype was found many times. The chain employs TRBV20-1 and TRBJ2-3; D may correspond to TRBD1 or TRBD2 (5 bases each). V dropped 0 bases and J dropped 8 bases, with 12 bases sitting between them. The germline V gene encodes CDR1 DFQATT and CDR2 SNEGSKA (reference sequence). The CDR3 runs to 13 residues. The CDR3 reads CSARERGSPTQYF. For the CDR3, the DNA is TGCAGTGCTAGAGAGAGGGGATCCCCTACGCAGTATTTT.

The chain uses TRBV9 and TRBJ2-1, with D perhaps assigned TRBD1 or TRBD2 (5 bases each). The CDR3 is made up of 15 amino acids. Between the trimmed V and J ends, which lost 3 bases and 5 bases, there was a span of 15 bases. Germline V lookup: CDR1 SGDLS, CDR2 YYNGEE. The CDR3: CASSERGRMDNEQFF. CDR3 nucleotide sequence: TGTGCCAGCAGCGAAAGGGGACGGATGGACAATGAGCAGTTCTTC.

This clonotype was observed a few times. The chain couples TRBV7-9 to TRBJ2-1, with 10 bases fitting TRBD1. Germline values: CDR1 SEHNR, CDR2 FQNEAQ (reference sequence). V trimming: 5 bases; J trimming: 7 bases; junction bases outside the gene matches: 8. The CDR3 is made up of 15 amino acids. The CDR3 sequence is CASSEDRGRWNEQFF. CDR3 DNA: TGTGCCAGCAGCGAAGACAGGGGGCGGTGGAATGAGCAGTTCTTC.

The V gene is TRBV28, the J gene TRBJ2-1; TRBD2 matches at 7 bases. CDR1 MDHEN and CDR2 SYDVKM come from the germline V gene. This CDR3 contains 15 residues. J gave up 8 bases and V 5 bases, and 12 bases lay outside the gene matches. The DNA of the CDR3 is TGTGCCAGCAGTCAACCCGGGGGGAGGGGCGATGAGCAGTTCTTC. Translation: CASSQPGGRGDEQFF.

This clonotype has ten or more counts. The chain links TRBV5-1 to TRBJ2-7; perhaps D is TRBD1 or TRBD2 (5 bases each). Germline CDR1 SGHRS, CDR2 YFSETQ. Trimming pared 7 bases from V and 7 bases from J, leaving 24 bases between. CDR3 length equals 15 residues. The CDR3 sequence is CASRAIARGVGEQYF. The CDR3 nucleotides read TGCGCCAGCCGAGCCATAGCGCGAGGGGTGGGGGAGCAGTACTTC. The variable domain in full, completed from reference TRBV5-1 and TRBJ2-7, reads KAGVTQTPRYLIKTRGQQVTLSCSPISGHRSVSWYQQTPGQGLQFLFEYFSETQRNKGNFPGRFSGRQFSNSRSEMNVSTLELGDSALYLCASRAIARGVGEQYFGPGTRLTVT.

This clonotype appeared many times. The genes are TRBV20-1 and TRBJ1-6; weak D call: TRBD1 (6 bases). The CDR3 sequence is 15 residues long. The germline V gene has CDR1 DFQATT and CDR2 SNEGSKA (reference sequence). Trimming took 4 bases from V and 4 from J, leaving 14 bases between them. CDR3: CSANDRQGYNSPLHF. CDR3 sequence (DNA): TGCAGTGCTAACGACCGGCAGGGGTATAATTCACCCCTCCACTTT.

V and J are TRBV6-5 and TRBJ2-2; 11 bases line up with TRBD2. Germline V gene lookup returns CDR1 MNHEY and CDR2 SVGAGI. The CDR3 contains 15 residues. V trimming: 2 bases; J trimming: 7 bases; junction bases outside the gene matches: 3. In nucleotides, the CDR3 is TGTGCCAGCAGTTACGTAGCGGGGGGGATCGGGGAGCTGTTTTTT. Translated, it gives CASSYVAGGIGELFF.

This clonotype was recorded many times. The chain recombines TRBV7-9 with TRBJ2-3; TRBD2 aligns across 9 bases. The CDR3 spans 16 residues. The germline V gene encodes CDR1 SEHNR and CDR2 FQNEAQ (reference sequence). Trimming took 2 bases from V and 5 from J; bases not matched to a gene: 8. For the CDR3, the DNA is TGTGCCAGCAGCTTAAGTGGGGCTAGCGGGAAAGATACGCAGTATTTT. Its protein product is CASSLSGASGKDTQYF.

This clonotype was found a few times. This chain links TRBV6-1 with TRBJ2-1; 11 bases are a match to TRBD2. V lost 6 bases to trimming and J lost 6 bases; unmatched junction nucleotides: 7. Germline V gives CDR1 MNHNS, CDR2 SASEGT. The CDR3 contains 15 residues. The CDR3 region is CASSLTSGSFNEQFF. The CDR3 coding sequence is TGTGCCAGCAGCCTCACTAGCGGGAGTTTCAATGAGCAGTTCTTC.

This clonotype was counted a few times. This CDR3 reads CASSILAGGPRDEQFF. The CDR3 nucleotides are TGTGCCAGCAGTATACTAGCGGGGGGGCCGAGGGATGAGCAGTTCTTC. The chain links TRBV28 to TRBJ2-1; 13 bases align to TRBD2. The CDR3 covers 16 residues. The trim removed 5 bases at V and 8 bases at J, leaving 9 bases unmatched. Germline values: CDR1 MDHEN, CDR2 SYDVKM.